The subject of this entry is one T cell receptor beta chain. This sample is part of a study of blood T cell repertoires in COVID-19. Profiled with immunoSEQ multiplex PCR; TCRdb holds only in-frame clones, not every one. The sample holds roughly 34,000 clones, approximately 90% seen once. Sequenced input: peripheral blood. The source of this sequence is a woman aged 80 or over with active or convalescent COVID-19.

CDR3 DNA: TGTGCCAGCAGTGAAGCATTGAAGGGGTGGGAGACCCAGTACTTC. As protein: CASSEALKGWETQYF. The rearrangement links TRBV6-1 to TRBJ2-5; maybe TRBD1 (5 bases). Germline assignment: CDR1 MNHNS and CDR2 SASEGT. CDR3 length: 15 residues. Trimming pared 0 bases from V and 5 bases from J, leaving 13 bases between.